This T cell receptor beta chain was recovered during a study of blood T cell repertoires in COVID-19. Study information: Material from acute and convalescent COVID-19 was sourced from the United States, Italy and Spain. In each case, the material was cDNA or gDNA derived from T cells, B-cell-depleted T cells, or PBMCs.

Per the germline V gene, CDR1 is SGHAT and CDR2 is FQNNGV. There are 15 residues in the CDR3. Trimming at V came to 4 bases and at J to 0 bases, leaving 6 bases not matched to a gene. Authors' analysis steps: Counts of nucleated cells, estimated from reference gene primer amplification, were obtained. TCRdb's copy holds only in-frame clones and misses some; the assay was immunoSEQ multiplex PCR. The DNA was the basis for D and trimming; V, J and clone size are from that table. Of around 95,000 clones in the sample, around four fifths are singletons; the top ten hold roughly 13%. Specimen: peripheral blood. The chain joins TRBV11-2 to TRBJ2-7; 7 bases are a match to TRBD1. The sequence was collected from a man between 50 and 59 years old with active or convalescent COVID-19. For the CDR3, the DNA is TGTGCCAGCAGCTCTCAACAGGGGAGCTCCTACGAGCAGTACTTC. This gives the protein CASSSQQGSSYEQYF.